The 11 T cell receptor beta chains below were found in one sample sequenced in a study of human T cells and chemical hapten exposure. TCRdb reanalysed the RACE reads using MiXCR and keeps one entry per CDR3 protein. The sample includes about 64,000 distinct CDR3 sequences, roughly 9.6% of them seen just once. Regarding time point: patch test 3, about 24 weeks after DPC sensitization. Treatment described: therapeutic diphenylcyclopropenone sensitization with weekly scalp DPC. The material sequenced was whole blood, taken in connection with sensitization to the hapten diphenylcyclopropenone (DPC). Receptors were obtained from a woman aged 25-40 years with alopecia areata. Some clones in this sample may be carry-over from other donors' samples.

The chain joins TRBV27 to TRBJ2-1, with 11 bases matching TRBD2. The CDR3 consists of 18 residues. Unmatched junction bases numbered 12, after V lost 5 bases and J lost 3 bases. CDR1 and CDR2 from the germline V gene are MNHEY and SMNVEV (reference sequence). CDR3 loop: CASSQDSLLAGVYNEQFF. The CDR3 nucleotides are TGTGCCAGCAGTCAGGACAGTCTACTAGCGGGAGTCTACAATGAGCAGTTCTTC.

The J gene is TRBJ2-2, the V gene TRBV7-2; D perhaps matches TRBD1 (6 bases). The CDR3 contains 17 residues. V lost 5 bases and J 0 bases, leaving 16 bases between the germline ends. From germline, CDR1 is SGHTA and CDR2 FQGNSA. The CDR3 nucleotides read TGTGCCAGCAGCCCCCGGACAGCCCTAGCGAACACCGGGGAGCTGTTTTTT. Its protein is CASSPRTALANTGELFF.

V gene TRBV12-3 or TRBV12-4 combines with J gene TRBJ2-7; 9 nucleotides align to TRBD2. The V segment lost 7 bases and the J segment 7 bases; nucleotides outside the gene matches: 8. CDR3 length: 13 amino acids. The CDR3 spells CASNLAGSREQYF. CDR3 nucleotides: TGTGCCAGCAATCTAGCGGGATCGAGGGAGCAGTACTTC.

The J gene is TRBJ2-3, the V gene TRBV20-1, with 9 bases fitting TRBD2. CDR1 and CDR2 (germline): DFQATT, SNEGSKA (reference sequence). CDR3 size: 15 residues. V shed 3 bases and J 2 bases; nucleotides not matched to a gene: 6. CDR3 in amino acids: CSARPGLALTDTQYF. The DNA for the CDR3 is TGCAGTGCTAGGCCAGGACTAGCGCTCACAGATACGCAGTATTTT.

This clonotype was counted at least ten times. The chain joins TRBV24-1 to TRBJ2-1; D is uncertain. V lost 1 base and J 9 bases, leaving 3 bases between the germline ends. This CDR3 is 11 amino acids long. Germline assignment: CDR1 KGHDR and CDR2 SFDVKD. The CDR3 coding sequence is TGTGCCACCAGTGATTTTCGTGAGCAGTTCTTC. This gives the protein CATSDFREQFF.

The DNA of the CDR3 is TGTGCCAGCAGCTTAGCCGGGACAGGGGACTATGGCTACACCTTC. The encoded protein is CASSLAGTGDYGYTF. The chain uses TRBV7-9 and TRBJ1-2; 10 bases map to TRBD1. The CDR3 contains 15 residues. Losses at the gene ends were 0 bases for V and 3 bases for J; bases not matched to a gene: 1. CDR1 SEHNR and CDR2 FQNEAQ come from the germline V gene (reference sequence).

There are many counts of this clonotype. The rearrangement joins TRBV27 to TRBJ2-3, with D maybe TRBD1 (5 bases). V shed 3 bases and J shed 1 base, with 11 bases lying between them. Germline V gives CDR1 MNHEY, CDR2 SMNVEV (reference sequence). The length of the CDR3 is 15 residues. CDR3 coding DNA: TGTGCCAGCAGTTTCCAGGGAAGGGGCACAGATACGCAGTATTTT. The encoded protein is CASSFQGRGTDTQYF.

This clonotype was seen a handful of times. CDR3 nucleotides: TGTGCCAGCAGCCAAGAACGGGCCTACGAGCAGTACTTC. Its translation: CASSQERAYEQYF. The genes are TRBV4-2 and TRBJ2-7, with D unresolved. This CDR3 region has 13 residues. Trimming stripped 0 bases from V and 2 bases from J, with 5 bases between. CDR1 and CDR2 from the germline V gene are LGHNA and YNFKEQ.

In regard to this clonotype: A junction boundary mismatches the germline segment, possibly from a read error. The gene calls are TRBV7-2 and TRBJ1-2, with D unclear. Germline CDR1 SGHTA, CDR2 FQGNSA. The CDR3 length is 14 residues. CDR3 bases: TGTGCCAGCAACTTAGAAGGCGGGCTCTATGGCTACACCTTC. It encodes CASNLEGGLYGYTF.

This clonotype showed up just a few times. This CDR3 is CAISRTGPDEQFF. CDR3 DNA: TGTGCCATCAGTCGGACAGGGCCCGATGAGCAGTTCTTC. The chain couples TRBV10-3 to TRBJ2-1, with 8 bases aligning to TRBD1. This CDR3 has 13 amino acids. The trim removed 5 bases at V and 8 bases at J, leaving 5 bases unmatched. Per germline, CDR1 ENHRY and CDR2 SYGVKD.

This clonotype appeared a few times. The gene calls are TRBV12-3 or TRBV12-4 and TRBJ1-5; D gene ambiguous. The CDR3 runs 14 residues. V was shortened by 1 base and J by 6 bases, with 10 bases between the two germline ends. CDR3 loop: CASSLGPERQPQHF. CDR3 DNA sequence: TGTGCCAGCAGTTTAGGTCCCGAGCGTCAGCCCCAGCATTTT.